These 32 T cell receptor beta chains originate from one sample sequenced in a study of a mutant IDH1 vaccine in newly diagnosed glioma. The assay was immunoSEQ multiplex PCR, and TCRdb's table has in-frame clones only and misses some. The sample shows some 36,000 clones, roughly four fifths of them seen only once. Time point denoted: week 5, during vaccination. Each dose of the vaccine consisted of 300 ug of mutant IDH1 20-mer peptide, with topical imiquimod. The antigens these receptors bind are not known. Sample: PBMCs, taken from a glioma patient whose treatment included an IDH1 peptide vaccine. These receptors came from a man aged 50-60 years with glioma.

The chain joins TRBV5-1 to TRBJ2-7; D call uncertain. V was clipped by 2 bases and J by 6 bases, with 6 bases between them. The CDR3 has 11 residues. CDR1 and CDR2 (germline): SGHRS, YFSETQ. This CDR3 reads CASSFGLEQYF. In DNA form, the CDR3 reads TGCGCCAGCAGCTTCGGTCTCGAGCAGTACTTC.

The chain has TRBV4-2 and TRBJ2-7; 8 bases are a match to TRBD2. This CDR3 comprises 16 residues. Germline-derived CDR1 and CDR2 are LGHNA and YNFKEQ. J was trimmed by 3 bases and V by 0 bases; bases with no gene match: 7. CDR3 amino acids: CASSQESSGPNYEQYF. The CDR3 nucleotides are TGTGCCAGCAGCCAAGAGTCTAGCGGGCCGAACTACGAGCAGTACTTC.

This chain links TRBV5-1 with TRBJ2-1; TRBD1 might be the D (5 bases). The CDR3 has 15 residues. The V gene lost 1 base and the J gene lost 6 bases, with 14 bases spanning the gap. Looked up from germline, CDR1 is SGHRS and CDR2 is YFSETQ. CDR3 in amino acids: CASSLYSDDSNEQFF. The CDR3 coding sequence is TGCGCCAGCAGCTTGTATTCGGACGACAGCAATGAGCAGTTCTTC.

The V and J genes are TRBV5-1 and TRBJ1-5; weak D call: TRBD1 (5 bases). The CDR3 has 15 amino acids. V lost 4 bases to trimming and J lost 0 bases, with 11 bases between them. Germline V lookup: CDR1 SGHRS, CDR2 YFSETQ. CDR3 coding DNA: TGCGCCAGCAGCCCGGGACCGACTAGCAATCAGCCCCAGCATTTT. Protein sequence: CASSPGPTSNQPQHF.

This chain joins TRBV6-5 and TRBJ1-3; unclear D gene. V shed 0 bases and J shed 0 bases, with 9 bases lying between them. CDR1 is MNHEY and CDR2 is SVGAGI in the germline V gene. The CDR3 runs to 16 residues. The CDR3 loop is CASSYSGMGSGNTIYF. The CDR3 DNA follows: TGTGCCAGCAGTTACTCGGGTATGGGCTCTGGAAACACCATATATTTT.

The chain links TRBV25-1 to TRBJ2-7; TRBD1 is a possible D gene (6 bases). Germline lookup yields CDR1 MGHDK and CDR2 SYGVNS. V was trimmed by 9 bases and J by 4 bases, leaving 13 bases between them. The CDR3 has 12 residues. CDR3 sequence: CASADRRYEQYF. CDR3 in DNA: TGTGCCAGTGCTGACAGGCGGTACGAGCAGTACTTC.

This clone was detected once. This rearrangement joins TRBV7-9 to TRBJ2-5; possible D gene TRBD1, 6 bases. The V end lost 4 bases, the J end lost 4 bases, and 22 bases lay between the germline ends. CDR1 and CDR2 from the germline V gene are SEHNR and FQNEAQ (reference sequence). This CDR3 region has 17 residues. The CDR3 DNA sequence: TGTGCCAGCAGCTCGACCTTGGCGGCAGGGGTGGGAGAGACCCAGTACTTC. Residues: CASSSTLAAGVGETQYF.

This rearrangement joins TRBV5-6 to TRBJ2-2; D unresolved. With 2 bases removed from V and 8 bases from J, the gap between germline ends came to 4 bases. This CDR3 comprises 11 residues. The V gene's germline CDR1 is SGHDT and CDR2 YYEEEE. CDR3 in DNA: TGTGCCAGCAGCTTTAGTGGGGAGCTGTTTTTT. It yields the protein CASSFSGELFF.

The chain uses TRBV5-1 and TRBJ2-2; D tentatively reads TRBD1 or TRBD2 (5 bases each). The CDR3 has 15 residues. The V end was cut by 6 bases, the J end by 0 bases, with 12 bases between. CDR1 SGHRS and CDR2 YFSETQ come from the germline V gene. CDR3 residues: CASKEGQTNTGELFF. CDR3 DNA sequence: TGCGCCAGCAAAGAGGGGCAGACGAACACCGGGGAGCTGTTTTTT.

The rearrangement joins TRBV5-1 to TRBJ1-1, with D possibly TRBD1 on 5 matching bases. Germline values: CDR1 SGHRS, CDR2 YFSETQ. There are 17 residues in the CDR3. The V and J ends lost 4 bases and 0 bases respectively, with 19 bases between them. CDR3 residues: CASSPGPRDLMNTEAFF. Here the CDR3 DNA reads TGCGCCAGCAGCCCGGGTCCCCGGGACCTCATGAACACTGAAGCTTTCTTT.

This clone has only one observation. V gene TRBV27 combines with J gene TRBJ2-7; D assignment may be TRBD1 or TRBD2 (5 bases each). In germline, CDR1 is MNHEY, CDR2 SMNVEV (reference sequence). The CDR3 has 13 residues. The V gene lost 5 bases and the J gene lost 4 bases, with 12 bases spanning the gap. CDR3 residues: CASSPGPLYEQYF. As DNA, the CDR3 is TGTGCCAGCAGTCCGGGACCCCTTTACGAGCAGTACTTC.

This sequence joins TRBV7-9 and TRBJ2-3; the D is unclear. V lost 5 bases, J lost 3 bases, and 3 bases lay in between. This CDR3 has 11 residues. Germline CDR1 is SEHNR and CDR2 is FQNEAQ (reference sequence). CDR3: CASSPTDTQYF. Here the CDR3 DNA reads TGTGCCAGCAGCCCTACAGATACGCAGTATTTT.

The chain links TRBV5-1 to TRBJ2-1, with D tentatively TRBD1 (6 bases). The CDR3 totals 19 residues. The germline gives CDR1 SGHRS, CDR2 YFSETQ. V lost 2 bases to trimming and J lost 2 bases, with 23 bases between them. CDR3 amino acids: CASSFSTSRDRQTYNEQFF. DNA of the CDR3: TGCGCCAGCAGCTTTTCAACATCCCGAGACAGGCAGACCTACAATGAGCAGTTCTTC. The complete variable domain, with remaining parts taken from reference TRBV5-1 and TRBJ2-1, reads KAGVTQTPRYLIKTRGQQVTLSCSPISGHRSVSWYQQTPGQGLQFLFEYFSETQRNKGNFPGRFSGRQFSNSRSEMNVSTLELGDSALYLCASSFSTSRDRQTYNEQFFGPGTRLTVL.

The rearrangement joins TRBV18 to TRBJ2-7; possibly TRBD1 or TRBD2 for D (6 bases each). Germline V gene lookup returns CDR1 KGHSH and CDR2 LQKENI. V dropped 2 bases and J dropped 2 bases, with 22 bases sitting between them. This CDR3 is 18 amino acids long. CDR3 in amino acids: CASSPRGTELGYPYEQYF. The DNA of the CDR3 is TGTGCCAGCTCACCAAGGGGGACTGAGCTAGGGTACCCCTACGAGCAGTACTTC.

Written as DNA, the CDR3 is TGTGCCAGCAGTTACGGGGGGGGCTACACCTTC. Residues: CASSYGGGYTF. The chain couples TRBV6-6 to TRBJ1-2; a weak D match, TRBD1 (5 bases). Germline V gene lookup returns CDR1 MNHNY and CDR2 SVGAGI (reference sequence). V was shortened by 2 bases and J by 8 bases, with 6 bases between the two germline ends. The CDR3 sequence is 11 residues long.

The chain employs TRBV6-5 and TRBJ2-2, with D unresolved. CDR1 and CDR2 (germline): MNHEY, SVGAGI. V lost 8 bases, J lost 5 bases, and 9 bases lay in between. This CDR3 region has 12 residues. CDR3 sequence reads: CASSKATGELFF. The CDR3 DNA follows: TGTGCCAGCTCTAAAGCGACCGGGGAGCTGTTTTTT.

The CDR3 here is CASSQAGGSGNTIYF. The CDR3 nucleotides read TGCGCCAGCAGCCAAGCAGGGGGCTCTGGAAACACCATATATTTT. The chain recombines TRBV4-3 with TRBJ1-3, with TRBD1 identical over 7 bases. Losses at the gene ends were 1 base for V and 0 bases for J; bases not matched to a gene: 0. CDR3 length equals 15 residues. Germline CDR1 reads LGHNA; CDR2 reads YSLEER.

The V and J genes are TRBV19 and TRBJ2-5; TRBD2 matches 10 bases. V shed 1 base and J 5 bases; nucleotides not matched to a gene: 4. This CDR3 comprises 15 residues. Germline values: CDR1 LNHDA, CDR2 SQIVND (reference sequence). CDR3 sequence: CASSIGAGGVETQYF. Here the CDR3 DNA reads TGTGCCAGTAGTATAGGAGCGGGGGGGGTGGAGACCCAGTACTTC.

The V call is TRBV11-2, the J call TRBJ1-1; D is undetermined. Germline CDR1 reads SGHAT; CDR2 reads FQNNGV. The CDR3 contains 15 residues. The V gene lost 0 bases and the J gene lost 5 bases, with 13 bases spanning the gap. CDR3 in DNA: TGTGCCAGCAGCTTAGAAACCTACGGAGGGACTGAAGCTTTCTTT. Amino acid sequence: CASSLETYGGTEAFF.

The chain is built from TRBV9 and TRBJ1-1; the D gene is possibly TRBD1 (5 bases). Germline V lookup: CDR1 SGDLS, CDR2 YYNGEE. Trimming pared 4 bases from V and 4 bases from J, leaving 17 bases between. The CDR3 loop spans 15 amino acids. The CDR3 DNA is TGTGCCAGCAGCCCGGTAGGTGGGGCCGGCACTGAAGCTTTCTTT. This sequence encodes CASSPVGGAGTEAFF.

The rearrangement links TRBV5-1 to TRBJ2-3; TRBD1 matches at 7 bases. Unmatched junction bases numbered 7, after V lost 3 bases and J lost 6 bases. The CDR3 has 14 amino acids. Germline V gene data show CDR1 as SGHRS and CDR2 as YFSETQ. CDR3 sequence reads: CASSSGQAPDTQYF. For the CDR3, the DNA is TGCGCCAGCAGCTCCGGACAGGCCCCTGATACGCAGTATTTT.

The rearrangement uses TRBV6-5 and TRBJ1-6; D is undetermined. With 0 bases removed from V and 16 bases from J, the gap between germline ends came to 13 bases. Germline V gene sequence: CDR1 MNHEY, CDR2 SVGAGI. The CDR3 has 13 residues. The CDR3 sequence: CASSYSGASQLHF. The CDR3 nucleotides read TGTGCCAGCAGTTACTCAGGAGCCAGCCAACTCCACTTT.

This clone occurred a few times. The chain employs TRBV19 and TRBJ1-5; 7 bases fit TRBD1. Unmatched junction bases numbered 3, after V lost 3 bases and J lost 4 bases. Germline V gene sequence: CDR1 LNHDA, CDR2 SQIVND (reference sequence). This CDR3 spans 14 amino acids. CDR3 sequence: CASSMQGGNQPQHF. CDR3 nucleotide sequence: TGTGCCAGTAGTATGCAGGGGGGAAATCAGCCCCAGCATTTT.

This chain joins TRBV5-1 and TRBJ1-2; the D gene is possibly TRBD1 (6 bases). The V end was cut by 5 bases, the J end by 0 bases, with 11 bases between. Germline assignment: CDR1 SGHRS and CDR2 YFSETQ. The length of the CDR3 is 14 residues. The CDR3 reads CASSMRTANYGYTF. As DNA, the CDR3 is TGCGCCAGCAGTATGAGGACAGCTAACTATGGCTACACCTTC.

The chain has TRBV14 and TRBJ1-4; 9 bases align to TRBD1. Germline-derived CDR1 and CDR2 are SGHDN and FVKESK. V was clipped by 4 bases and J by 2 bases; unmatched bases: 8. The CDR3 runs to 17 residues. CDR3 amino acids: CASSRRLGTGTNEKLFF. As DNA, the CDR3 is TGTGCCAGCAGCCGAAGACTCGGGACAGGGACTAATGAAAAACTGTTTTTT.

CDR3: CASRPGGALGEQYF. CDR3 in DNA: TGTGCCAGCAGGCCCGGAGGCGCGTTGGGCGAGCAGTACTTC. V gene TRBV6-5 combines with J gene TRBJ2-5; possible D gene TRBD2, 5 bases. The DNA end favors TRBJ2-7, so the J call may be wrong. Germline loops: CDR1 MNHEY, CDR2 SVGAGI. The CDR3 consists of 14 residues.

This chain joins TRBV4-2 and TRBJ2-7; D assignment may be TRBD1 or TRBD2 (5 bases each). Germline CDR1 LGHNA, CDR2 YNFKEQ. V lost 2 bases and J lost 2, with 19 bases in between. The CDR3 has 17 amino acids. CDR3 in DNA: TGTGCCAGCAGCCAATCCGCCTTCGGGACGTCCGCCTACGAGCAGTACTTC. Translated, it gives CASSQSAFGTSAYEQYF.

V and J are TRBV5-4 and TRBJ2-1; 8 bases line up with TRBD2. Germline CDR1 and CDR2: SGHNT and YYREEE (reference sequence). CDR3 length equals 16 residues. Unmatched junction bases numbered 7, after V lost 0 bases and J lost 5 bases. CDR3 residues: CASSLAFTSGNNEQFF. CDR3 sequence (DNA): TGTGCCAGCAGCTTGGCTTTCACTAGCGGAAACAATGAGCAGTTCTTC.

This clone was counted once. The chain joins TRBV4-1 to TRBJ2-1; 8 nucleotides line up with TRBD2. The V segment lost 4 bases and the J segment 5 bases; nucleotides outside the gene matches: 7. This CDR3 has 15 residues. Germline V CDR1 and CDR2: MGHRA, YSYEKL. The CDR3 DNA follows: TGCGCCAGCAGCCTACTCGGGGGGGCTAACAATGAGCAGTTCTTC. It yields the protein CASSLLGGANNEQFF.

This rearrangement joins TRBV15 to TRBJ2-5, with D perhaps given as TRBD1 or TRBD2 (6 bases each). The CDR3 sequence is 19 residues long. The V gene lost 8 bases and the J gene lost 1 base, with 29 bases spanning the gap. Looked up from germline, CDR1 is LNHNV and CDR2 is YYDKDF (reference sequence). The CDR3 region is CATSRRDIGILRGQETQYF. The CDR3 DNA is TGTGCCACCTCTCGGAGGGACATCGGGATCCTAAGGGGCCAAGAGACCCAGTACTTC.

The chain combines TRBV7-9 with TRBJ2-5, with 9 bases matching TRBD2. The trim removed 4 bases at V and 2 bases at J, leaving 11 bases unmatched. CDR3 length equals 17 residues. Germline loops: CDR1 SEHNR, CDR2 FQNEAQ (reference sequence). CDR3 nucleotide sequence: TGTGCCAGCAGCTACAGGGTAGCGGGAGTAAGGCAAGAGACCCAGTACTTC. This encodes CASSYRVAGVRQETQYF.

The rearrangement uses TRBV30 and TRBJ1-1; D is undetermined. Germline CDR1 reads GTSNPN; CDR2 reads SVGIG (reference sequence). V lost 5 bases and J 5 bases, leaving 12 bases between the germline ends. This CDR3 is built from 12 residues. This CDR3 reads CAWSEAGTEAFF. The CDR3 region has the DNA TGTGCCTGGTCAGAGGCGGGTACTGAAGCTTTCTTT.